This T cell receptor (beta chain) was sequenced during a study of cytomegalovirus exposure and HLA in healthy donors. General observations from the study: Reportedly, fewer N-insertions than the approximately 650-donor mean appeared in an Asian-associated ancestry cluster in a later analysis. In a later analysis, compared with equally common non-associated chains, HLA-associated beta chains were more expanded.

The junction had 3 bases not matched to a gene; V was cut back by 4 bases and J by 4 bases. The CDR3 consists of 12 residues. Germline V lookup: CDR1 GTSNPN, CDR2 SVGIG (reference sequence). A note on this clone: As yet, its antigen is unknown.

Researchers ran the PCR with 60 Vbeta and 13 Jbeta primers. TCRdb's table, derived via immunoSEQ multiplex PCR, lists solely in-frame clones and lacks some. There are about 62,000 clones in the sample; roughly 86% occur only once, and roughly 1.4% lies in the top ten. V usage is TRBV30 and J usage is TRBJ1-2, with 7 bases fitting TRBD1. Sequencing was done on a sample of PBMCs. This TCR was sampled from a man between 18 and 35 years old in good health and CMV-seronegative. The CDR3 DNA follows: TGTGCCTGGATGACAGGGATCTATGGCTACACCTTC. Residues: CAWMTGIYGYTF.